Below are 14 T cell receptor beta chains sequenced from a single sample in a study of human T cells and chemical hapten exposure. TCRdb re-derived calls from the RACE reads in MiXCR, one entry per CDR3 protein. Here the sample spans approximately 91,000 distinct CDR3 sequences, about 9.9% being singletons. Regarding time point: patch test 2, 6 weeks after DPC sensitization. Treatment noted: therapeutic diphenylcyclopropenone sensitization with weekly scalp DPC. The material sequenced was whole blood, taken in connection with sensitization to the hapten diphenylcyclopropenone (DPC). The receptors derive from a man aged 18 to 35 with alopecia areata. Some clones in this sample may be carry-over from other donors' samples.

This clonotype was recorded many times. This chain links TRBV5-5 with TRBJ2-7; unclear D gene. V lost 5 bases and J lost 9, with 18 bases in between. The CDR3 length is 13 residues. Germline V gene sequence: CDR1 SGHKS, CDR2 YYEKEE (reference sequence). The DNA for the CDR3 is TGTGCCAGCAGTCAGCTCTTGGGCTTTGGGCAGTACGTC. As protein: CASSQLLGFGQYV.

This clonotype has more than one count but fewer than ten. Here the CDR3 reads CASSLFGGAFYEQYF. The CDR3 region has the DNA TGTGCCAGCAGTTTATTCGGGGGCGCGTTTTACGAGCAGTACTTC. The chain uses TRBV28 and TRBJ2-7; the D gene could be TRBD1 or TRBD2 (6 bases each). CDR1 and CDR2 from the germline V gene are MDHEN and SYDVKM. This CDR3 spans 15 amino acids. V shed 1 base and J shed 4 bases, with 14 bases lying between them.

In its sample, this clonotype was seen many times. The CDR3 bases are TGCAGCGTTGAAGATGCCGGACAGGTTCAGTTCTTC. This encodes CSVEDAGQVQFF. The rearrangement uses TRBV29-1 and TRBJ2-1; 7 nucleotides line up with TRBD1. The germline V gene has CDR1 SQVTM and CDR2 ANQGSEA. CDR3 length: 12 amino acids. The V and J ends lost 0 bases and 13 bases, in that order; junction bases with no gene match: 6.

This clonotype has ten or more counts. The V gene is TRBV3-1, the J gene TRBJ1-1; D is possibly TRBD1 (5 bases). V lost 3 bases, J lost 3 bases, and 20 bases lay in between. Germline V gene data show CDR1 as LGHDT and CDR2 as YNNKEL (reference sequence). The CDR3 totals 17 residues. The CDR3 coding sequence is TGTGCCAGCAGCCATCCCCGAGGGGTGGGGGTTGACACTGAAGCTTTCTTT. Amino acids: CASSHPRGVGVDTEAFF.

This chain uses TRBV5-6 with TRBJ2-5; D remains unclear. Germline CDR1 and CDR2: SGHDT and YYEEEE. CDR3 length: 15 residues. Trimming removed 4 bases from V and 0 bases from J, with 13 bases in between. The CDR3, as DNA: TGTGCCAGCAGCCCGCGTTACTGGTACCAAGAGACCCAGTACTTC. It is translated as CASSPRYWYQETQYF.

This clonotype was seen many times. V usage is TRBV10-3 and J usage is TRBJ1-2, with a possible D match to TRBD1 (5 bases). V dropped 3 bases and J dropped 4 bases, with 9 bases sitting between them. The CDR3 sequence is 13 residues long. Germline V CDR1 and CDR2: ENHRY, SYGVKD. This chain's CDR3 is CAISDQQVYGYTF. The CDR3 DNA reads TGTGCCATCAGTGATCAACAGGTCTATGGCTACACCTTC.

This clonotype was observed at least ten times. The V gene is TRBV20-1, the J gene TRBJ2-7, with a tentative D call TRBD1 (5 bases). V lost 0 bases and J lost 4, with 16 bases in between. The germline V gene encodes CDR1 DFQATT and CDR2 SNEGSKA (reference sequence). The CDR3 is 15 amino acids. The CDR3 sequence: CSARDDQGGLYEQYF. CDR3 sequence (DNA): TGCAGTGCTAGAGATGATCAGGGCGGATTGTACGAGCAGTACTTC.

This clonotype was observed a handful of times. J is TRBJ2-5 and V is TRBV12-3 or TRBV12-4, with no clear D. The CDR3 consists of 12 residues. V lost 2 bases to trimming and J lost 2 bases, with 3 bases between them. CDR3 coding DNA: TGTGCCAGCAGTTTAAGGCAAGAGACCCAGTACTTC. It translates to CASSLRQETQYF.

V is TRBV7-2 and J is TRBJ2-1; the D gene is possibly TRBD2 (6 bases). CDR3 size: 15 residues. CDR1 SGHTA and CDR2 FQGNSA come from the germline V gene. V was clipped by 2 bases and J by 4 bases, with 12 bases between them. The CDR3 DNA follows: TGTGCCAGCAGCTTATTCGGGGGAATTTACAATGAGCAGTTCTTC. Its translation: CASSLFGGIYNEQFF.

A word on this clonotype: Being one base from a much bigger clone, this may be a read error. Given the absence of the conserved phenylalanine or tryptophan at the CDR3 end, a read error is likely. The chain couples TRBV7-3 to TRBJ2-3; D gene uncertain. Germline assignment: CDR1 SGHTA and CDR2 FQGTGA. The CDR3 has 13 residues. Trimming took off 1 base at V and 2 bases at J, with 4 bases between the two ends. CDR3 sequence reads: CASSLKLTDTQYY. CDR3 DNA sequence: TGTGCCAGCAGCTTAAAGCTCACAGATACGCAGTATTAT.

The genes are TRBV15 and TRBJ1-1, with D hard to call. Trimming took 1 base from V and 1 from J, leaving 4 bases between them. CDR1 is LNHNV and CDR2 is YYDKDF in the germline V gene (reference sequence). The CDR3 contains 13 residues. The CDR3 is CATSRAENTEAFF. CDR3 in DNA: TGTGCCACCAGCAGAGCGGAGAACACTGAAGCTTTCTTT.

V usage is TRBV7-9 and J usage is TRBJ2-3, with TRBD2 matching 12 bases. Unmatched junction bases numbered 9, after V lost 7 bases and J lost 4 bases. This CDR3 is built from 16 residues. Germline assignment: CDR1 SEHNR and CDR2 FQNEAQ (reference sequence). The CDR3 spells CASTSVASGGADTQYF. CDR3 nucleotide sequence: TGTGCCAGCACCTCCGTTGCTAGCGGGGGGGCAGATACGCAGTATTTT.

This clonotype turned up a few times. The rearrangement links TRBV29-1 to TRBJ2-7; D call uncertain. Trimming took 7 bases from V and 1 from J, leaving 14 bases between them. The germline V gene encodes CDR1 SQVTM and CDR2 ANQGSEA. This CDR3 is built from 13 residues. The CDR3 coding sequence is TGCAGCGCCCGCCCCTCCGGGTCCTACGAGCAGTACTTC. It is translated as CSARPSGSYEQYF.

This clonotype was recorded at least ten times. V gene TRBV4-2 combines with J gene TRBJ1-1, with D possibly being TRBD1 (5 bases). There are 15 residues in the CDR3. Per germline, CDR1 LGHNA and CDR2 YNFKEQ. The V end was cut by 0 bases, the J end by 6 bases, with 14 bases between. CDR3 amino acids: CASSQEGGTASEAFF. The CDR3 DNA reads TGTGCCAGCAGCCAAGAGGGGGGGACGGCTTCTGAAGCTTTCTTT.